This T cell receptor (beta chain) was captured in a study of control samples from healthy donors and cancer patients (dated by TCRdb to the early 2020s). As regards this clone: Its antigen is not yet known. Nothing much larger sits one base from this clone, and base qualities are not available.

Library generation was performed with the immunoSEQ multiplex PCR assay. TCRdb re-hosts the immuneACCESS table, in-frame sequences only. Its copies lack some clones; in the studies checked, an unresolved V gene accounts for under half of them, and the cause for the rest is not known. The sample includes about 130,000 clones, with roughly 92% observed a single time. 0.55% to 0.65% of the sample is in the top ten clones. V ends up 7 bases short and J 5 bases short, with an unmatched junction base count of 4. The CDR3 sequence holds 13 residues, the cysteine and phenylalanine included. The kept DNA is CDR3 alone, 39 bases in frame from the first base. Per the germline V gene, MGHDK is the CDR1 and SYGVNS is the CDR2.

Recombination linked TRBV25-1 to TRBJ1-1; TRBD1 matches 10 bases in the middle. The sequencing sample was made of PBMCs. The TCR was taken from an elderly man with head and neck cancer. The sequence in DNA is TGTGCCAGCAAGAGGGGACAGGGGACTGAAGCTTTCTTT. Protein translation: CASKRGQGTEAFF.